This TCR beta chain was retrieved from a study of OX40 agonist ivuxolimab in advanced cancers. Study details: Ivuxolimab was delivered to patients intravenously every 2 weeks at doses spanning 0.01 to 10 mg/kg. One patient with hepatocellular carcinoma and two with cutaneous melanoma, three in all, had partial responses. Study observations and caveats: Some of the lowest clonal expansion was seen in partial responders at 0.1-3.0 mg/kg. Nonresponders, in some cases, also had low normalized T-cell clonal expansion.

This CDR3 has 13 amino acids. CDR1 is SGHTA and CDR2 is FQGNSA in the germline V gene. Trimming left V 0 bases short and J 7 bases short, with 9 bases between. Data came from immunoSEQ multiplex PCR; TCRdb stores just in-frame clones and leaves some out. The table has some 70,000 clones, about 90% seen once; the top ten hold about 2.5%. This clone was counted a single time. The antigen remains undetermined. The input for sequencing was CD4+ or CD8+ T cells sorted from blood, taken in a trial of the OX40 agonist ivuxolimab. This clonotype was obtained from an adult with an advanced solid tumor such as melanoma, head and neck, liver or kidney cancer. The gene calls are TRBV7-2 and TRBJ1-1, with unresolved D. The CDR3, as DNA: TGTGCCAGCAGCTTAGCGGAGAGGAGTGAAGCTTTCTTT. It specifies CASSLAERSEAFF.